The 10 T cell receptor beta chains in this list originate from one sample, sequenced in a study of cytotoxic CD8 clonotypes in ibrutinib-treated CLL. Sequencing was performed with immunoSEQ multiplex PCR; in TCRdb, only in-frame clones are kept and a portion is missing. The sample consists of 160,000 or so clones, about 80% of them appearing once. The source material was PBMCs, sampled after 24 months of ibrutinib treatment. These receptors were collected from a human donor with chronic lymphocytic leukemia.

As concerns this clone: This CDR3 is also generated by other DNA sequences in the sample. The CDR3 DNA reads as TGCGCCAGCAGCCGGAACGCAGGGATGTTGCACGAGCAGTACTTC. Its protein is CASSRNAGMLHEQYF. The chain combines TRBV5-1 with TRBJ2-7, with a tentative D call TRBD1 (5 bases). The CDR3 is 15 amino acids. Trimming cost V 4 bases and J 5 bases, with 19 bases left between them. CDR1 and CDR2 (germline): SGHRS, YFSETQ.

CDR3 protein: CASSSPFRTTEAFF. The CDR3 nucleotides read TGTGCCAGCAGCTCCCCGTTCAGGACCACTGAAGCTTTCTTT. The V and J genes are TRBV11-2 and TRBJ1-1, with D unclear. Germline V gives CDR1 SGHAT, CDR2 FQNNGV. This CDR3 has 14 residues. V was clipped by 4 bases and J by 4 bases, with 13 bases between them.

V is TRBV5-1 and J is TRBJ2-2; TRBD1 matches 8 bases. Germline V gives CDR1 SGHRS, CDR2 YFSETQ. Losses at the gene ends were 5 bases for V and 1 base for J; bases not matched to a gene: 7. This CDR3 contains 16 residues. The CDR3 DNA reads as TGCGCCAGCAGTCTGCAGGGGGCGAGGAACACCGGGGAGCTGTTTTTT. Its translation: CASSLQGARNTGELFF.

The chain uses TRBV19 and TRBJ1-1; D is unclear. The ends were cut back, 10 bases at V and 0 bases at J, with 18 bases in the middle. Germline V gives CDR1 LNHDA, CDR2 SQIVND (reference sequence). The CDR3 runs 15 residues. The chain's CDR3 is CATSIMALVNTEAFF. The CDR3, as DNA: TGTGCCACCAGTATCATGGCACTCGTGAACACTGAAGCTTTCTTT.

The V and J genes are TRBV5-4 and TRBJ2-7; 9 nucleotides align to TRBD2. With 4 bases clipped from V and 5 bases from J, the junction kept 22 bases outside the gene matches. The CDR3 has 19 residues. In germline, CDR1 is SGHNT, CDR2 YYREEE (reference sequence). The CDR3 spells CASSQDYPRASGMGNEQYF. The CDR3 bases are TGTGCCAGCAGCCAAGATTACCCTCGGGCTAGCGGGATGGGGAACGAGCAGTACTTC. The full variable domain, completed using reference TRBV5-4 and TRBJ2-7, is ETGVTQSPTHLIKTRGQQVTLRCSSQSGHNTVSWYQQALGQGPQFIFQYYREEENGRGNFPPRFSGLQFPNYSSELNVNALELDDSALYLCASSQDYPRASGMGNEQYFGPGTRLTVT.

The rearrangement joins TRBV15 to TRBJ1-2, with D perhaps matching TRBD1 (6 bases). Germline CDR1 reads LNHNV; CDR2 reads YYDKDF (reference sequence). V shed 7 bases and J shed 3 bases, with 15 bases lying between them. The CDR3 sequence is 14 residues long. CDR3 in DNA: TGTGCCACCACGCGAGGGGGTAGTGACTATGGCTACACCTTC. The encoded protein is CATTRGGSDYGYTF.

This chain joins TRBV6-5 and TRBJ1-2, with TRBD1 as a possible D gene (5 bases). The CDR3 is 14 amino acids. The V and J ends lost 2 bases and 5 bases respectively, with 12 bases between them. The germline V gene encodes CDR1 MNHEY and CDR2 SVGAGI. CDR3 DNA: TGTGCCAGCAGTTACATTGCAGGGCTGTATGGCTACACCTTC. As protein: CASSYIAGLYGYTF.

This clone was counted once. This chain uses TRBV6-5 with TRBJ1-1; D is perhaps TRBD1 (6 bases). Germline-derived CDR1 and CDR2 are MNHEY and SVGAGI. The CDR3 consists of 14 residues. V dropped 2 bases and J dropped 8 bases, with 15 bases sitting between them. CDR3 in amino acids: CASSYTQGSPEAFF. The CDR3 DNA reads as TGTGCCAGCAGTTACACACAGGGTTCCCCCGAAGCTTTCTTT.

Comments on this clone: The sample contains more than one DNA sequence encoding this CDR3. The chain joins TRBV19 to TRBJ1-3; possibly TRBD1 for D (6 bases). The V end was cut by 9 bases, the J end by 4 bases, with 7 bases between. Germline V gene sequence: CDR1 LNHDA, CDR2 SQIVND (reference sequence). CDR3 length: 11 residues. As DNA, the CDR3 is TGTGCCAGCGGACAGGGAAACACCATATATTTT. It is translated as CASGQGNTIYF.

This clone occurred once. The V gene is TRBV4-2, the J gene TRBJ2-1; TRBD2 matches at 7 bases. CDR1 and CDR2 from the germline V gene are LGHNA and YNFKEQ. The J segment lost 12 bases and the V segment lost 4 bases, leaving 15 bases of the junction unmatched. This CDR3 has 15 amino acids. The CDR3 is CASSPSGRESPGQFF. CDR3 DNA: TGTGCCAGCAGCCCATCCGGGCGGGAGTCCCCGGGGCAGTTCTTC.